The rows below give T cell receptor beta chains drawn from one sample of a study of neurological immune-mediated disorders. One entry per CDR3 protein results from TCRdb running MiXCR on the 5' RACE reads. The sample lists roughly 23,000 distinct CDR3 sequences; less than 11% were seen once. Sequenced: PBMCs. Receptor source: a woman aged 55 to 70 with HTLV-1-associated myelopathy (HAM/TSP). The CDR3 runs from the conserved cysteine through the conserved F or W. Each record gives: clone size, D gene, J gene, V gene, CDR3 length, CDR3 protein, CDR3 DNA. The D gene is left open where the match is weak. Clone size, where shown, is once, few, many, or a class for clones that have expanded.

clone size: many
D gene: TRBD2
J gene: TRBJ2-7
V gene: TRBV20-1
CDR3 length: 13
CDR3 protein: CSARLAGRNEQYF
CDR3 DNA: TGCAGTGCTAGACTAGCGGGCAGGAACGAGCAGTACTTC

clone size: many
D gene: TRBD1
J gene: TRBJ2-7
V gene: TRBV5-1
CDR3 length: 16
CDR3 protein: CASSLGGQGSSNEQYF
CDR3 DNA: TGCGCCAGCAGCTTGGGAGGACAGGGAAGTTCTAACGAGCAGTACTTC

clone size: many
D gene: .
J gene: TRBJ1-3
V gene: TRBV11-2
CDR3 length: 15
CDR3 protein: CASSQEGDSGNTIYF
CDR3 DNA: TGTGCCAGCAGCCAAGAGGGCGATTCTGGAAACACCATATATTTT

clone size: many
D gene: TRBD2
J gene: TRBJ2-3
V gene: TRBV7-2
CDR3 length: 15
CDR3 protein: CASSSRLAGIDTQYF
CDR3 DNA: TGTGCCAGCAGCTCAAGACTAGCGGGGATAGATACGCAGTATTTT

clone size: many
D gene: .
J gene: TRBJ2-3
V gene: TRBV20-1
CDR3 length: 18
CDR3 protein: CSAANPGLGFSSTDTQYF
CDR3 DNA: TGCAGTGCCGCGAACCCAGGGCTGGGATTTTCTAGCACAGATACGCAGTATTTT

clone size: .
D gene: .
J gene: TRBJ1-1
V gene: TRBV7-2
CDR3 length: 19
CDR3 protein: CASSFYICSAHRGETEAFF
CDR3 DNA: .

clone size: medium-sized
D gene: .
J gene: TRBJ2-1
V gene: TRBV7-6
CDR3 length: 15
CDR3 protein: CASSLRAGAYNEQFF
CDR3 DNA: TGTGCCAGCAGCTTAAGGGCAGGGGCCTACAATGAGCAGTTCTTC

clone size: few
D gene: .
J gene: TRBJ1-6
V gene: TRBV5-1
CDR3 length: 15
CDR3 protein: CASSLGVDINSPLHF
CDR3 DNA: TGCGCCAGCAGCTTGGGTGTAGACATTAATTCACCCCTCCACTTT

clone size: many
D gene: .
J gene: TRBJ2-3
V gene: TRBV5-1
CDR3 length: 15
CDR3 protein: CASSIQGGSTDTQYF
CDR3 DNA: TGCGCCAGCAGCATACAGGGAGGGAGCACAGATACGCAGTATTTT

clone size: .
D gene: TRBD2
J gene: TRBJ2-1
V gene: TRBV20-1
CDR3 length: 14
CDR3 protein: CSAGLGGSNNEQFF
CDR3 DNA: TGCAGTGCTGGCCTCGGGGGGTCTAACAATGAGCAGTTCTTC

clone size: many
D gene: .
J gene: TRBJ2-3
V gene: TRBV20-1
CDR3 length: 15
CDR3 protein: CSARRTGSITDTQYF
CDR3 DNA: TGCAGTGCTAGAAGGACGGGAAGTATCACAGATACGCAGTATTTT

clone size: .
D gene: TRBD2
J gene: TRBJ2-3
V gene: TRBV20-1
CDR3 length: 15
CDR3 protein: CSASRTSGGADTQYF
CDR3 DNA: TGCAGTGCGAGCAGGACTAGCGGGGGGGCAGATACGCAGTATTTT

clone size: many
D gene: TRBD1
J gene: TRBJ1-1
V gene: TRBV30
CDR3 length: 12
CDR3 protein: CASDRQNTEAFF
CDR3 DNA: TGTGCCTCGGACAGGCAAAACACTGAAGCTTTCTTT

clone size: many
D gene: TRBD1
J gene: TRBJ2-1
V gene: TRBV5-1
CDR3 length: 15
CDR3 protein: CASSLNPGQNNEQFF
CDR3 DNA: TGCGCCAGCAGCTTGAATCCGGGACAGAACAATGAGCAGTTCTTC

clone size: many
D gene: .
J gene: TRBJ1-2
V gene: TRBV29-1
CDR3 length: 12
CDR3 protein: CSVEDLRYGYTF
CDR3 DNA: TGCAGCGTTGAAGATTTGCGCTATGGCTACACCTTC

clone size: many
D gene: .
J gene: TRBJ1-5
V gene: TRBV5-1
CDR3 length: 13
CDR3 protein: CASSLDINQPQHF
CDR3 DNA: TGCGCCAGCAGCTTGGACATCAATCAGCCCCAGCATTTT

clone size: many
D gene: .
J gene: TRBJ1-2
V gene: TRBV19
CDR3 length: 18
CDR3 protein: CASSIFGALAGSHYGYTF
CDR3 DNA: TGTGCCAGTAGTATATTTGGGGCGTTGGCAGGATCCCACTATGGCTACACCTTC

clone size: many
D gene: .
J gene: TRBJ2-1
V gene: TRBV5-1
CDR3 length: 15
CDR3 protein: CASSFWGRSYNEQFF
CDR3 DNA: TGCGCCAGCAGCTTTTGGGGGCGCTCCTACAATGAGCAGTTCTTC

clone size: many
D gene: .
J gene: TRBJ2-7
V gene: TRBV3-1
CDR3 length: 15
CDR3 protein: CASSLRETMTYEQYF
CDR3 DNA: TGTGCCAGCAGCCTCCGGGAAACGATGACCTACGAGCAGTACTTC

clone size: many
D gene: .
J gene: TRBJ2-1
V gene: TRBV7-9
CDR3 length: 21
CDR3 protein: CASSHPTVAVMTTTMGNEQFF
CDR3 DNA: TGTGCCAGCAGCCACCCCACCGTTGCCGTTATGACAACTACCATGGGAAATGAGCAGTTCTTC

clone size: many
D gene: .
J gene: TRBJ2-4
V gene: TRBV18
CDR3 length: 15
CDR3 protein: CASSPPTPVGNIQYF
CDR3 DNA: TGTGCCAGCTCACCACCCACCCCGGTGGGAAACATTCAGTACTTC

clone size: many
D gene: TRBD2
J gene: TRBJ2-7
V gene: TRBV5-1
CDR3 length: 14
CDR3 protein: CASSLERGTRGQYF
CDR3 DNA: TGCGCCAGCAGCTTGGAGCGGGGGACCCGTGGGCAGTACTTC

clone size: many
D gene: .
J gene: TRBJ2-1
V gene: TRBV5-1
CDR3 length: 14
CDR3 protein: CASSLAGPIYEQFF
CDR3 DNA: TGCGCCAGCAGCTTGGCGGGGCCTATCTATGAGCAGTTCTTC

clone size: many
D gene: TRBD2
J gene: TRBJ2-4
V gene: TRBV7-2
CDR3 length: 14
CDR3 protein: CASSLERGRNIQYF
CDR3 DNA: TGTGCCAGCAGCTTAGAGCGGGGGAGAAACATTCAGTACTTC

clone size: many
D gene: .
J gene: TRBJ2-3
V gene: TRBV5-1
CDR3 length: 13
CDR3 protein: CASSLGGADTQYF
CDR3 DNA: TGCGCCAGCAGCTTGGGAGGGGCAGATACGCAGTATTTT